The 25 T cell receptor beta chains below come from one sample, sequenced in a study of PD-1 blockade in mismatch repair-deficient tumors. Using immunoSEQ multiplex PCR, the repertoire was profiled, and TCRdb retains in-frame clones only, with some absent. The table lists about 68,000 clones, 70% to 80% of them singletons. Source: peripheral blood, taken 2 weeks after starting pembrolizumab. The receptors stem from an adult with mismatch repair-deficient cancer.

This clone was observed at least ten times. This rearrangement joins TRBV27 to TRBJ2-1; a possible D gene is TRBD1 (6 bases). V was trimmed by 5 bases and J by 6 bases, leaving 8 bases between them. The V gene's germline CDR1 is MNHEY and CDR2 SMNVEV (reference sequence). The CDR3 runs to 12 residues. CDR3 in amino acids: CASSLGGNEQFF. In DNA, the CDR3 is TGTGCCAGCAGTCTAGGGGGCAATGAGCAGTTCTTC.

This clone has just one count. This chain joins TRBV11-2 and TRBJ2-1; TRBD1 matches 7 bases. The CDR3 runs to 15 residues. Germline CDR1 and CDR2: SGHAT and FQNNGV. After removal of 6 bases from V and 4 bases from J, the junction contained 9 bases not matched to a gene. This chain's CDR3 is CASSYYGTEYNEQFF. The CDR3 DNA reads TGTGCCAGCAGTTACTACGGGACAGAGTACAATGAGCAGTTCTTC.

As DNA, the CDR3 is TGTGCCAGCAGGGGGGCGACCTACGAGCAGTACTTC. Residues: CASRGATYEQYF. J is TRBJ2-7 and V is TRBV6-5; tentative D call: TRBD1 (6 bases). Germline CDR1 and CDR2: MNHEY and SVGAGI. The CDR3 consists of 12 residues. The V end lost 6 bases, the J end lost 2 bases, and 8 bases lay between the germline ends.

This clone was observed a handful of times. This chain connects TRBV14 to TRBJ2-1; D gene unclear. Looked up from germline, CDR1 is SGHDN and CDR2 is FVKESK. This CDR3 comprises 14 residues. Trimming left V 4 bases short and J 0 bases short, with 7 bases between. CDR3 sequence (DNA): TGTGCCAGCAGCCGCATGAGCTCCTACAATGAGCAGTTCTTC. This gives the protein CASSRMSSYNEQFF.

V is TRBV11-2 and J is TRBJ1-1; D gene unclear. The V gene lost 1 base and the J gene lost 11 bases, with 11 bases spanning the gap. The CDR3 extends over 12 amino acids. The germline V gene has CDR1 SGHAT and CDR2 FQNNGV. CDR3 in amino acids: CASSLGAGSAFF. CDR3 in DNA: TGTGCCAGCAGCTTAGGCGCGGGGTCGGCTTTCTTT.

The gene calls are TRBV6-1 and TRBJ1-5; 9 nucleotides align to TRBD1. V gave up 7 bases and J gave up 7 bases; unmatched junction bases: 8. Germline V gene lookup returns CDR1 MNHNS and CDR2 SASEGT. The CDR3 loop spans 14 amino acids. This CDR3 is CASTQTGGFQPQHF. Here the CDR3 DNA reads TGTGCCAGCACTCAGACAGGGGGGTTCCAGCCCCAGCATTTT.

DNA for the CDR3: TGTGCCAGCCACGGAAAGGCTGAAGCTTTCTTT. Translation: CASHGKAEAFF. The J gene is TRBJ1-1, the V gene TRBV11-3, with D unresolved. CDR1 and CDR2 (germline): SGHNT, YENEEA. V shed 8 bases and J shed 6 bases, with 10 bases lying between them. This CDR3 has 11 amino acids. Variable domain in full (rest from reference TRBV11-3 and TRBJ1-1): EAGVVQSPRYKIIEKKQPVAFWCNPISGHNTLYWYLQNLGQGPELLIRYENEEAVDDSQLPKDRFSAERLKGVDSTLKIQPAELGDSAVYLCASHGKAEAFFGQGTRLTVV.

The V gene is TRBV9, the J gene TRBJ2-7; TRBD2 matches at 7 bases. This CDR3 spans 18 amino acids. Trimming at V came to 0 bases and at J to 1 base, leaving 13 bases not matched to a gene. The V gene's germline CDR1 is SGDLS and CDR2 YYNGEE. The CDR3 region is CASSVAPAGNLVSYEQYF. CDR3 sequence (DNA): TGTGCCAGCAGCGTAGCCCCAGCGGGAAACTTGGTTTCCTACGAGCAGTACTTC. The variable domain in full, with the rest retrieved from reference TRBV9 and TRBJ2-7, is DSGVTQTPKHLITATGQRVTLRCSPRSGDLSVYWYQQSLDQGLQFLIQYYNGEERAKGNILERFSAQQFPDLHSELNLSSLELGDSALYFCASSVAPAGNLVSYEQYFGPGTRLTVT.

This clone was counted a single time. CDR3 sequence: CASSIDNTVPMNTEAFF. CDR3 DNA: TGTGCCAGTAGTATAGATAACACGGTGCCCATGAACACTGAAGCTTTCTTT. The V and J genes are TRBV19 and TRBJ1-1; D remains unclear. The CDR3 is made up of 17 amino acids. CDR1 is LNHDA, CDR2 SQIVND, per germline (reference sequence). V lost 0 bases to trimming and J lost 0 bases, with 14 bases between them.

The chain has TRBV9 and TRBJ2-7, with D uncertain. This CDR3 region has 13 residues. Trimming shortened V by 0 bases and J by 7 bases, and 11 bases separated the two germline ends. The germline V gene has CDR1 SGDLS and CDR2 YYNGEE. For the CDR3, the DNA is TGTGCCAGCAGCGTAGCGCCAGGACGAGAGCAGTACTTC. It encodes CASSVAPGREQYF.

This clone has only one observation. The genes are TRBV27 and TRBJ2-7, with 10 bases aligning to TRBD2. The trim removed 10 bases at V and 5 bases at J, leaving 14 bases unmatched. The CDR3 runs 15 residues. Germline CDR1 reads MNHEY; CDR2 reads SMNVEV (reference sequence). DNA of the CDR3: TGTGCCACCGGGCGGGACGCTAGCGGGAGTGACGAGCAGTACTTC. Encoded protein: CATGRDASGSDEQYF.

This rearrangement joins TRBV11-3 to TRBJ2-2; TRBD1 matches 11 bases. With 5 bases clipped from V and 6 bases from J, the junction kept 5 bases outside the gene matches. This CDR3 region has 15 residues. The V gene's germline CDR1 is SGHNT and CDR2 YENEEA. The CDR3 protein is CASSLGQGAAGELFF. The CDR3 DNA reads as TGTGCCAGCAGCCTTGGACAGGGGGCGGCCGGGGAGCTGTTTTTT.

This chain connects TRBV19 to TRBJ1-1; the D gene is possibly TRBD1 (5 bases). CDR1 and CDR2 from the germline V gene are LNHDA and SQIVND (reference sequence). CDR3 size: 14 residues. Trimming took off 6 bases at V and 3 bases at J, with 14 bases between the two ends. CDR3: CASRTRPGDTEAFF. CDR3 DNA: TGTGCCAGTAGGACGCGCCCGGGGGACACTGAAGCTTTCTTT.

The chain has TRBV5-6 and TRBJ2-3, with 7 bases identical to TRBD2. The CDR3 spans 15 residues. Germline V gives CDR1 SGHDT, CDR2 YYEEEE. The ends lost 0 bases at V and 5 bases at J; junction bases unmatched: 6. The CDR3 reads CASSLVGGIGDTQYF. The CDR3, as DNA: TGTGCCAGCAGCTTGGTGGGAGGGATAGGAGATACGCAGTATTTT.

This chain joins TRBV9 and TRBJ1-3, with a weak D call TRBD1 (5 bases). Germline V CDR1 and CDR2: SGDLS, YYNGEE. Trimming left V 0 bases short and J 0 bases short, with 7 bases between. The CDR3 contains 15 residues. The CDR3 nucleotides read TGTGCCAGCAGCGTAGGGGACCTCTCTGGAAACACCATATATTTT. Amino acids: CASSVGDLSGNTIYF.

The chain's CDR3 is CASSVTGLGTDTQYF. CDR3 bases: TGTGCCAGCAGCGTTACAGGACTAGGCACAGATACGCAGTATTTT. The chain carries TRBV9 and TRBJ2-3; TRBD2 matches 7 bases. The CDR3 extends over 15 amino acids. V gave up 2 bases and J gave up 1 base; unmatched junction bases: 4. Germline CDR1 is SGDLS and CDR2 is YYNGEE.

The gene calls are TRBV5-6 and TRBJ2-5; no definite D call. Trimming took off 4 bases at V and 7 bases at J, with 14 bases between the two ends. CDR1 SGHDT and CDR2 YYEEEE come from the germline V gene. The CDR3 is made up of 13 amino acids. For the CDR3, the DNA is TGTGCCAGCAGCACTCTGATTTTAGGGACCCAGTACTTC. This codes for CASSTLILGTQYF.

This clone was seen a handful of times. The CDR3: CASSLDWYEQYF. The CDR3 nucleotides are TGTGCCAGCAGCCTTGACTGGTACGAGCAGTACTTC. The rearrangement uses TRBV7-2 and TRBJ2-7; no clear D gene. Germline V gives CDR1 SGHTA, CDR2 FQGNSA. The CDR3 covers 12 residues. The V end was cut by 5 bases, the J end by 4 bases, with 9 bases between.

CDR3 nucleotides: TGTGCCAGCAGCGTAACCTCAACAGGGGGCAAGCAGTACTTC. This encodes CASSVTSTGGKQYF. The chain carries TRBV9 and TRBJ2-7, with 9 bases that match TRBD1. The germline V gene has CDR1 SGDLS and CDR2 YYNGEE. Trimming removed 1 base from V and 8 bases from J; junction bases left unmatched: 7. This CDR3 spans 14 amino acids.

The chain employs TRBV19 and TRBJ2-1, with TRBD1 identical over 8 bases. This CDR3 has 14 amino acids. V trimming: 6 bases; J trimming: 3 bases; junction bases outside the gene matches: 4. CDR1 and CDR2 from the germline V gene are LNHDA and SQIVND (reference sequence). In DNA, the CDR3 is TGTGCCAGTAGAAGGACAGGGAACTACAATGAGCAGTTCTTC. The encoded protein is CASRRTGNYNEQFF.

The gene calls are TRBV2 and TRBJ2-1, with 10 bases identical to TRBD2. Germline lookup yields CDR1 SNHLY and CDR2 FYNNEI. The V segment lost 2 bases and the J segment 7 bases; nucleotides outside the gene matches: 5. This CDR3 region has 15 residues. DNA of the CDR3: TGTGCCAGCAGTGAACTAGCGGGAGAAAGAAATGAGCAGTTCTTC. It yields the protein CASSELAGERNEQFF. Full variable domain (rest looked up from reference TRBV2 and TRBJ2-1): EPEVTQTPSHQVTQMGQEVILRCVPISNHLYFYWYRQILGQKVEFLVSFYNNEISEKSEIFDDQFSVERPDGSNFTLKIRSTKLEDSAMYFCASSELAGERNEQFFGPGTRLTVL.

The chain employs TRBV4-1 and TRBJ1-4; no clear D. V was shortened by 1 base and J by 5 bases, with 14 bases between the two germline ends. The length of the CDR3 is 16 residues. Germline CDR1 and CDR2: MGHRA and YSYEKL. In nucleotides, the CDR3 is TGCGCCAGCAGCCAAGTCTTGATAGGTCGAAATGAAAAACTGTTTTTT. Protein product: CASSQVLIGRNEKLFF.

The CDR3 here is CASRGGAAGYTF. The CDR3 nucleotides read TGTGCCAGCAGAGGGGGGGCGGCTGGCTACACCTTC. V and J are TRBV6-5 and TRBJ1-2; perhaps TRBD1 as D (6 bases). Germline CDR1 reads MNHEY; CDR2 reads SVGAGI. The CDR3 totals 12 residues. V lost 6 bases and J 7 bases, leaving 12 bases between the germline ends.

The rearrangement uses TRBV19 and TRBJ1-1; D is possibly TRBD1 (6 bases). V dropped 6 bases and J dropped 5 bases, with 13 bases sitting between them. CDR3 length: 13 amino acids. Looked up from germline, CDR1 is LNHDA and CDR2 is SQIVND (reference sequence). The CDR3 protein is CASRQQGFTEAFF. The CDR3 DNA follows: TGTGCCAGTAGACAACAGGGATTTACTGAAGCTTTCTTT.

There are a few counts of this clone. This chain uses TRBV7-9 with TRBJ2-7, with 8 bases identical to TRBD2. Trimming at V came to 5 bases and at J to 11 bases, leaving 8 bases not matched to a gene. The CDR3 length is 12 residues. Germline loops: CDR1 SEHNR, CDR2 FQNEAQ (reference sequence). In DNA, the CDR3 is TGTGCCAGCAGCACACCCGAAGCGGGAGAGTACTTC. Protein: CASSTPEAGEYF.